This T cell receptor beta chain is from a study of cytomegalovirus exposure and HLA in healthy donors. General study points: Donor immune exposure was known only as CMV serostatus. A link between a missense DCLRE1C variant and TCR beta V- and J-gene trimming emerged from a later analysis.

In regard to this clone: Its matching antigen is unknown.

Amplification used 60 Vbeta primers and 13 Jbeta primers. Here immunoSEQ multiplex PCR was the method, and the copy in TCRdb shows in-frame clones only, minus some. Here the sample spans 130,000 or so clones, 60% to 85% being singletons. In germline, CDR1 is MNHNS, CDR2 SASEGT. Trimming shortened V by 8 bases and J by 0 bases, and 14 bases separated the two germline ends. CDR3 length equals 14 residues. J is TRBJ2-7 and V is TRBV6-1; D is possibly TRBD1 (6 bases). The source material was PBMCs. The receptor was derived from a man aged 25-40 years in good health and CMV-seronegative. The DNA of the CDR3 is TGTGCCAGCGTTACAACAGGGCGCTCCTACGAGCAGTACTTC. This gives the protein CASVTTGRSYEQYF.